The clone carrying this T cell receptor beta chain came up a few times. The antigen is not known. This sample was included in a study of beta chain features in type 1 diabetes. Trimming removed 7 bases from V and 5 bases from J; junction bases left unmatched: 9. Germline V lookup: CDR1 SQVTM, CDR2 ANQGSEA. This CDR3 is 13 amino acids long. Investigators reverse transcribed all isolated RNA, so they sequenced expressed TCRB transcripts. Assay used: immunoSEQ multiplex PCR; TCRdb lists only in-frame clones, some missing. The sample carries under 550,000 clones, 9.5% to 12% recorded once. Findings and limits, study-wide: Sampled from patients, naive, central memory and Treg TCRB repertoires appeared more similar than those sampled from healthy donors.

The single heparinised draw taken from each donor contained about 100 mL of blood on average. The authors sorted CD4+ naive, central memory, regulatory and stem cell-like memory cells via CD45RO/CCR7/CD25/CD127/CD95/CD27. Purities over 95% were achieved in all sorted populations. The material sequenced was naive CD4+ T cells from blood. This TCR was recovered from a young woman in good health. The chain combines TRBV29-1 with TRBJ1-1; 8 bases line up with TRBD1. The CDR3 here is CSAGQGSRTEAFF. For the CDR3, the DNA is TGCAGCGCTGGACAGGGTTCCAGAACTGAAGCTTTCTTT.